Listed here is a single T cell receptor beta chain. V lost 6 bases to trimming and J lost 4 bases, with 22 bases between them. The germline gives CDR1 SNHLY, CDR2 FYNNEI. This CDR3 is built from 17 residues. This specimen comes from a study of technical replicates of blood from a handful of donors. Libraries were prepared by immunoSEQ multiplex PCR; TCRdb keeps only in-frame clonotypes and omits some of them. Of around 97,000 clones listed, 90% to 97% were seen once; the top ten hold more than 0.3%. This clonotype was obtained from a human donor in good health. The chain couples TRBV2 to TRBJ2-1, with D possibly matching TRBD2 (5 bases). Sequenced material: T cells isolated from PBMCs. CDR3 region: CASSVASGKGSYNEQFF. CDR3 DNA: TGTGCCAGCAGCGTCGCGTCGGGGAAGGGAAGTTACAATGAGCAGTTCTTC.